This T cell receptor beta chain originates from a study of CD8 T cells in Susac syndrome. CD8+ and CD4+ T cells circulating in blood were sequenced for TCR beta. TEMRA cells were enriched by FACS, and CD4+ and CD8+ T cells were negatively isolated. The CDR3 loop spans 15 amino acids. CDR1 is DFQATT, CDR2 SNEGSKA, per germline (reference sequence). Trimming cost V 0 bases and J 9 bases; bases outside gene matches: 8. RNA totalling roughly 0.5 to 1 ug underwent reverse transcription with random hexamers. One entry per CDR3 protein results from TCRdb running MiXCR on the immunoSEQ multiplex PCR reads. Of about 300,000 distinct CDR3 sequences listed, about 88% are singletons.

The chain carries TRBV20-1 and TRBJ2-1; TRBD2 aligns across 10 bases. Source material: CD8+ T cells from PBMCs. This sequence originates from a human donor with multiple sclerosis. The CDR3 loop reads CSARDGSGGAIEQFF. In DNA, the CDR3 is TGCAGTGCTAGAGATGGGAGCGGGGGGGCCATTGAGCAGTTCTTC.